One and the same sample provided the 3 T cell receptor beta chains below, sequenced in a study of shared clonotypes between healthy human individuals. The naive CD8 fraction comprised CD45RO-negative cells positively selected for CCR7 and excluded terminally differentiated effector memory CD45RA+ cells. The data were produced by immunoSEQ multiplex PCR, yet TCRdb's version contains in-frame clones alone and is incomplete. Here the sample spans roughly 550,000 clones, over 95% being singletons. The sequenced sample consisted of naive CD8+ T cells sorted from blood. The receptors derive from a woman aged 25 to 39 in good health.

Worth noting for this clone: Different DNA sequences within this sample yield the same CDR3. The CDR3 protein is CASSASGRDNEQFF. Written as DNA, the CDR3 is TGTGCCAGCAGCGCTAGCGGGAGGGACAATGAGCAGTTCTTC. The V call is TRBV9, the J call TRBJ2-1; 12 positions match TRBD2. V lost 3 bases and J lost 5; bases outside the gene matches: 0. The CDR3 runs 14 residues. The germline V gene encodes CDR1 SGDLS and CDR2 YYNGEE.

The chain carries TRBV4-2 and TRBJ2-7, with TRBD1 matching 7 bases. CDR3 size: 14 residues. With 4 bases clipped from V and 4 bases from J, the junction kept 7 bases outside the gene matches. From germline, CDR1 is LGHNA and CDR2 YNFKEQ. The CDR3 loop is CASSPHETGYEQYF. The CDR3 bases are TGTGCCAGCAGCCCCCACGAGACAGGGTACGAGCAGTACTTC.

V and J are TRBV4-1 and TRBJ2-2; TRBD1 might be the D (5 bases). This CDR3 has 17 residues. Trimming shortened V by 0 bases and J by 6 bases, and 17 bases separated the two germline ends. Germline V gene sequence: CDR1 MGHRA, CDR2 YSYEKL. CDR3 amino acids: CASSQEMSRVGAGELFF. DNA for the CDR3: TGCGCCAGCAGCCAAGAGATGTCCAGGGTAGGGGCCGGGGAGCTGTTTTTT.